This T cell receptor (beta chain) originates from a study of shared clonotypes between healthy human individuals. V lost 6 bases and J lost 5, with 15 bases in between. This CDR3 contains 14 residues. Germline lookup yields CDR1 ENHRY and CDR2 SYGVKD. The repertoire was sequenced with immunoSEQ multiplex PCR; TCRdb's copy has only in-frame clones and lacks some. The profile shows 2 million to 2.5 million clones, about 92% of them singletons. This TCR was recovered from a man aged 18 to 30 in good health. Some clones in this sample may be carry-over from other donors' samples. Sequencing was performed on naive CD4+ T cells from PBMCs. This sample's subset: CD45RA+ positively selected. The chain employs TRBV10-3 and TRBJ2-3; a weak D match, TRBD2 (6 bases). This CDR3 is CAIRSGVGEDTQYF. In DNA form, the CDR3 reads TGTGCCATCAGGTCGGGAGTTGGGGAAGATACGCAGTATTTT.